What follows are 6 T cell receptor beta chains derived from one specimen sequenced in a study of beta chain features in type 1 diabetes. The entirety of the isolated RNA underwent reverse transcription, so expressed TCRB transcripts were sequenced. Here immunoSEQ multiplex PCR was the method, and the copy in TCRdb shows in-frame clones only, minus some. The sample lists under 500,000 clones; approximately 28% were seen once. The sequencing input was naive CD4+ T cells from blood. The receptors shown here come from a man aged 18 to 29 in good health.

In regard to this clone: Additional DNA sequences in this sample encode the identical CDR3. The rearrangement links TRBV9 to TRBJ2-7, with D uncertain. Germline V lookup: CDR1 SGDLS, CDR2 YYNGEE. V lost 0 bases to trimming and J lost 1 base, with 2 bases between them. This CDR3 region has 12 residues. The CDR3 protein is CASSVDSYEQYF. CDR3 nucleotides: TGTGCCAGCAGCGTAGATTCCTACGAGCAGTACTTC. The variable domain in full, with the rest retrieved from reference TRBV9 and TRBJ2-7, is DSGVTQTPKHLITATGQRVTLRCSPRSGDLSVYWYQQSLDQGLQFLIQYYNGEERAKGNILERFSAQQFPDLHSELNLSSLELGDSALYFCASSVDSYEQYFGPGTRLTVT.

This rearrangement joins TRBV19 to TRBJ2-1; 9 bases agree with TRBD2. Trimming took 6 bases from V and 8 from J; bases not matched to a gene: 17. Germline CDR1 is LNHDA and CDR2 is SQIVND (reference sequence). The CDR3 extends over 17 amino acids. CDR3 region: CASRALGAGGYVYEQFF. The CDR3 bases are TGTGCCAGTAGAGCGCTTGGGGCGGGAGGGTATGTCTATGAGCAGTTCTTC.

The chain recombines TRBV4-2 with TRBJ1-4, with a possible D match to TRBD1 (5 bases). CDR3 length: 15 amino acids. V lost 2 bases and J lost 4, with 11 bases in between. Germline CDR1 LGHNA, CDR2 YNFKEQ. This CDR3 reads CASSQTRVDNEKLFF. The CDR3 bases are TGTGCCAGCAGCCAAACCAGGGTGGATAATGAAAAACTGTTTTTT.

This clone occurred a few times. This chain uses TRBV30 with TRBJ2-1, with TRBD1 as a possible D gene (5 bases). The germline gives CDR1 GTSNPN, CDR2 SVGIG (reference sequence). This CDR3 spans 11 amino acids. V lost 2 bases to trimming and J lost 11 bases, with 10 bases between them. CDR3 amino acids: CAWSTGAQQFF. For the CDR3, the DNA is TGTGCCTGGAGTACAGGAGCCCAGCAGTTCTTC. The entire variable domain, with the rest obtained from reference TRBV30 and TRBJ2-1, is as follows: SQTIHQWPATLVQPVGSPLSLECTVEGTSNPNLYWYRQAAGRGLQLLFYSVGIGQISSEVPQNLSASRPQDRQFILSSKKLLLSDSGFYLCAWSTGAQQFFGPGTRLTVL.

The rearrangement joins TRBV11-1 to TRBJ2-5; D is possibly TRBD2 (5 bases). Trimming stripped 1 base from V and 5 bases from J, with 14 bases between. Germline-derived CDR1 and CDR2 are SGHAT and FQDESV (reference sequence). The CDR3 extends over 15 amino acids. The CDR3 here is CASSLDRGIGETQYF. The CDR3 coding sequence is TGTGCCAGCAGCTTAGATCGGGGAATCGGTGAGACCCAGTACTTC.

This clone was recorded a few times. The rearrangement joins TRBV5-1 to TRBJ2-5; TRBD1 might be the D (5 bases). CDR1 is SGHRS and CDR2 is YFSETQ in the germline V gene. The V end was cut by 2 bases, the J end by 2 bases, with 10 bases between. This CDR3 comprises 14 residues. CDR3 residues: CASSFNQGQETQYF. DNA for the CDR3: TGCGCCAGCAGCTTTAATCAGGGACAAGAGACCCAGTACTTC.